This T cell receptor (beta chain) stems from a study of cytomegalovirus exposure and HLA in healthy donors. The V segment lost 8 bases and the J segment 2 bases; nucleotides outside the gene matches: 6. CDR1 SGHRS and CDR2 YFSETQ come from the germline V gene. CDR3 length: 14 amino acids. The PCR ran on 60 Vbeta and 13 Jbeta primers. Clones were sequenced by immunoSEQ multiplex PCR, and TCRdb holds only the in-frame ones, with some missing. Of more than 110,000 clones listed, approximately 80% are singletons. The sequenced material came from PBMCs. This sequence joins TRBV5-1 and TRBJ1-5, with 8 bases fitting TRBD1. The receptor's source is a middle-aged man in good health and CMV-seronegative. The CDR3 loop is CASSTGGRNQPQHF. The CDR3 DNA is TGCGCCAGTTCCACAGGGGGTCGCAATCAGCCCCAGCATTTT.